These T cell receptor beta chains were read from a single sample in a study of early T cells in non-severe SARS-CoV-2 infection. Each CDR3 protein is one row after TCRdb ran MiXCR on the 5' RACE reads. The table has some 67,000 distinct CDR3 sequences, less than 15% seen once. Source material: whole blood. The origin of the receptors is an adult who was a healthcare worker with PCR-confirmed SARS-CoV-2 infection or an uninfected control (not recorded which). The CDR3 runs from the conserved cysteine through the conserved F or W. Each record gives: D gene, V gene, J gene, clone size, CDR3 DNA, CDR3 protein. A D gene is named only where the DNA matches it firmly. Rows give clone size only sometimes, using once, few, many, or a class for an expanded clone.

TRBD2,TRBV28,TRBJ2-5,once,TGTGCCAGCAGCATTAAAACTAGCGGGAGGATGTACCAAGAGACCCAGTACTTC,CASSIKTSGRMYQETQYF
.,TRBV15,TRBJ1-5,many,TGTGCCACCAAGGGGAGTTACAATCAGCCCCAGCATTTT,CATKGSYNQPQHF
TRBD1,TRBV11-2,TRBJ2-3,many,TGTGCCAGCAGCTTAGGCCCCGGGACAGGGATTAGAGATACGCAGTATTTT,CASSLGPGTGIRDTQYF
.,TRBV6-5,TRBJ2-2,many,TGTGCCAGCCGACGAGTAGCGGACTCCACCGGGGAGCTGTTTTTT,CASRRVADSTGELFF
.,TRBV12-3/TRBV12-4,TRBJ1-4,.,TGTGCCAGCAGTTTGGTCGGGCCCGAAAAACTGTTTTTT,CASSLVGPEKLFF
.,TRBV7-9,TRBJ1-5,many,TGTGCCAGCAGCTTAACAGGGAATCAGCCCCAGCATTTT,CASSLTGNQPQHF
.,TRBV7-2,TRBJ2-2,few,TGTGCCAGCAGCTTCCGCCGACAGGCTACGAACACCGGGGAGCTGTTTTTT,CASSFRRQATNTGELFF
TRBD2,TRBV6-2/TRBV6-3,TRBJ2-3,many,TGTGCCACCACGATAGGGACTAGCGCGCGCACAGATACGCAGTATTTT,CATTIGTSARTDTQYF
TRBD1,TRBV9,TRBJ1-2,.,TGTGCCAGCAGCGTAGCAGGGGGCGACTATGGCTACACCTTC,CASSVAGGDYGYTF
.,TRBV7-8,TRBJ2-7,few,TGTGCCAGCAGCTTGGCGGGCCCAAACTCCTACGAGCAGTACTTC,CASSLAGPNSYEQYF
TRBD2,TRBV25-1,TRBJ2-7,few,TGTGCCAGCAGTCTCGGGGGGAGGGTGCCGTACTTC,CASSLGGRVPYF
.,TRBV29-1,TRBJ1-3,few,TGCAGCGTGCAACAGGGCATCGGAAACACCATATATTTT,CSVQQGIGNTIYF
TRBD1,TRBV12-3/TRBV12-4,TRBJ1-2,few,TGTGCCAGCAGGATGGGACAGCCAAACTATGGCTACACCTTC,CASRMGQPNYGYTF
.,TRBV10-3,TRBJ2-2,few,TGTGCCATCAGTGATATGACCGCGGACACCGGGGAGCTGTTTTTT,CAISDMTADTGELFF
.,TRBV25-1,TRBJ2-5,few,TGTGCCAGCAGTGAAGCCACAGGGCTAGAGACCCAGTACTTC,CASSEATGLETQYF
TRBD2,TRBV28,TRBJ2-1,many,TGTGCCAGCAAGCCACCTAGCGGGAGGGCCAATGAGCAGTTCTTC,CASKPPSGRANEQFF
.,TRBV19,TRBJ2-1,many,TGTGCCAGTAGTATCACGGGAGTTGGTAATGAGCAGTTCTTC,CASSITGVGNEQFF
TRBD2,TRBV20-1,TRBJ2-1,.,TGCAGTGCTAGAGATCCCAGCGGGAGTCCAAATGAGCAGTTCTTC,CSARDPSGSPNEQFF
TRBD2,TRBV7-9,TRBJ2-1,.,TGTGCCAGCAGCTTAGTACGGCTAGCGGGAATGCAGTTCTTC,CASSLVRLAGMQFF
.,TRBV2,TRBJ1-1,many,TGTGCCAGCAGTGACGTTGGAACAGGCTTAAACGCTGAAGCTTTCTTT,CASSDVGTGLNAEAFF
TRBD1,TRBV11-3,TRBJ2-5,many,TGTGCCAGCAGCCCAGGACAGGGGGCGTTGGAGACCCAGTACTTC,CASSPGQGALETQYF
.,TRBV10-3,TRBJ1-5,.,TGTGCCATCAGGGACCCACGCATCGGGCAGCCCCAGCATTTT,CAIRDPRIGQPQHF
.,TRBV10-3,TRBJ2-3,.,TGTGCCATCAGGACGGGAGTTGGCACAGATACGCAGTATTTT,CAIRTGVGTDTQYF
TRBD2,TRBV19,TRBJ2-3,many,TGTGCCAGCCGAGATAGCGGGATAAGTACAGATACGCAGTATTTT,CASRDSGISTDTQYF
.,TRBV14,TRBJ1-1,few,TGTGCCAGCAGCCATAGAAAAGCTTTCTTT,CASSHRKAFF
.,TRBV5-1,TRBJ2-1,many,TGCGCCAGCAGCTTCACAGGGAATGAGCAGTTCTTC,CASSFTGNEQFF
TRBD1,TRBV28,TRBJ1-1,many,TGTGCCAGCAGGACAGGGTCGGTGGACACTGAAGCTTTCTTT,CASRTGSVDTEAFF
.,TRBV29-1,TRBJ2-1,.,TGCAGCGTTGCATCGGTTGAGCAGTTCTTC,CSVASVEQFF